Listed here is a single TCR beta chain. CDR1 is SQVTM, CDR2 ANQGSEA, per germline. This CDR3 region has 14 residues. With 4 bases removed from V and 4 bases from J, the gap between germline ends came to 16 bases. This sample is part of a study of blood T cell repertoires in COVID-19. Study-wide background: Material from acute and convalescent COVID-19 was sourced from the United States, Italy and Spain.

Recruits, aged roughly 18 to 100 years, lived in around 24 US areas. Profiling relied on immunoSEQ multiplex PCR, and the TCRdb table lists in-frame clones only, not all of them. The table has 130,000 to 150,000 clones, more than 75% seen once. The origin of this receptor is a woman in her twenties or thirties with acute COVID-19. The chain couples TRBV29-1 to TRBJ1-2; no firm D call. Sample: PBMCs or T cells enriched from blood (not recorded which). The CDR3 nucleotides read TGCAGCGTTGCGCCCCTGTCGCCACTCTATGGCTACACCTTC. Its protein is CSVAPLSPLYGYTF.